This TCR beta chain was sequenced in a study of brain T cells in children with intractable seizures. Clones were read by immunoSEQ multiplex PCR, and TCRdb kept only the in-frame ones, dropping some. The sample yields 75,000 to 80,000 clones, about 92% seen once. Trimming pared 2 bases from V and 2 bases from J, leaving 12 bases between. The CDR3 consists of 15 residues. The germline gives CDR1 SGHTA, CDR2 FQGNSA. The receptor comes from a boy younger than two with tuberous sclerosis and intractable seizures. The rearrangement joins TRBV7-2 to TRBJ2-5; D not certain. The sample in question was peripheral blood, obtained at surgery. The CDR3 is CASSLKVTLQETQYF. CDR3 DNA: TGTGCCAGCAGCTTAAAGGTCACCTTACAAGAGACCCAGTACTTC.